This T cell receptor (beta chain) is from a study of somatic mutations in cytotoxic T cells in rheumatoid arthritis. On the study more broadly: No treatment had yet been given when patient blood (less than 33 ml EDTA) was drawn, right after diagnosis. Findings and caveats of the study: Patients with rheumatoid arthritis did not differ significantly from age-matched healthy controls in CD8+ T-cell clonality. Antigen specificity of the expanded CD8+ clones was not determined.

Only in-frame clones appear in the TCRdb table, and some are missing; sequencing was by immunoSEQ multiplex PCR. The sample includes almost 15,000 clones, 65% to 80% seen only once; the top ten take over 9.5%. This CDR3 has 15 amino acids. V dropped 4 bases and J dropped 0 bases, with 11 bases sitting between them. CDR1 and CDR2 from the germline V gene are MGHRA and YSYEKL. Separation of CD4+ and CD8+ cells was performed by positive magnetic bead selection, and purity was verified by flow cytometry. Note on this clone: Its antigen remains unknown.

This receptor was identified in an adult with rheumatoid arthritis. This rearrangement joins TRBV4-1 to TRBJ2-3; unclear D gene. Input material: CD8+ T cells sorted from blood. The CDR3 region is CASSLTLFSTDTQYF. The CDR3 DNA follows: TGCGCCAGCAGCCTGACTCTATTCAGCACAGATACGCAGTATTTT.